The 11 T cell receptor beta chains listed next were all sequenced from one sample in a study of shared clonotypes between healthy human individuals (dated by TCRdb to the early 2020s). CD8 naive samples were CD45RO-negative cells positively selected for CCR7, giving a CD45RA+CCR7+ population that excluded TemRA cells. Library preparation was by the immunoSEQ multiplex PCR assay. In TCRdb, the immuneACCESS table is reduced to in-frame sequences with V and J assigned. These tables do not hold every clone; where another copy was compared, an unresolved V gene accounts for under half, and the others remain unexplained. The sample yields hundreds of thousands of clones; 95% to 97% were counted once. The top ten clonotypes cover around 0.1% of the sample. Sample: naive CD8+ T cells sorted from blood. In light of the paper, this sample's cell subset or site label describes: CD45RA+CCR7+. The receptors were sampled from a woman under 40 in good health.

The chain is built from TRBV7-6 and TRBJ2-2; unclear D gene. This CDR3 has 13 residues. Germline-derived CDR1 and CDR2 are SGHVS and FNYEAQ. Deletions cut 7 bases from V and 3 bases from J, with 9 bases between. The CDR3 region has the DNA TGTGCCAGCACACACCCTTACACCGGGGAGCTGTTTTTT. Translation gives CASTHPYTGELFF. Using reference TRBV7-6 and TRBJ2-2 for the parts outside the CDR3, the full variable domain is GAGVSQSPRYKVTKRGQDVALRCDPISGHVSLYWYRQALGQGPEFLTYFNYEAQQDKSGLPNDRFSAERPEGSISTLTIQRTEQRDSAMYRCASTHPYTGELFFGEGSRLTVL.

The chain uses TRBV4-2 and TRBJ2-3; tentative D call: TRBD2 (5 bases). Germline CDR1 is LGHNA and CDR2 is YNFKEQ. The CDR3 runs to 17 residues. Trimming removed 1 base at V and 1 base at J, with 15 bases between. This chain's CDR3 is CASSQVGGAARTDTQYF. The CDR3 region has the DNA TGTGCCAGCAGCCAAGTTGGAGGAGCTGCCCGCACAGATACGCAGTATTTT.

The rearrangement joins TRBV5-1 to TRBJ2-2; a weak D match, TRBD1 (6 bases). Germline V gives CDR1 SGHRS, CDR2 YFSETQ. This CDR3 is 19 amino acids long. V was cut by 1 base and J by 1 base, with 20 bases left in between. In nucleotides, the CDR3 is TGCGCCAGCAGCTTGTTTTATTCCAGGGGCGCGAAGAACACCGGGGAGCTGTTTTTT. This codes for CASSLFYSRGAKNTGELFF.

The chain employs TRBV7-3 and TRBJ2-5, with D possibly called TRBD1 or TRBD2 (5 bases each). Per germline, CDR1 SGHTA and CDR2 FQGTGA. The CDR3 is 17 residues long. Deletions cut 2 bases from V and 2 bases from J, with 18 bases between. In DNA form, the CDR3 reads TGTGCCAGCAGCTTAGGACGGGGCCAAGCCTCTCAAGAGACCCAGTACTTC. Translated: CASSLGRGQASQETQYF.

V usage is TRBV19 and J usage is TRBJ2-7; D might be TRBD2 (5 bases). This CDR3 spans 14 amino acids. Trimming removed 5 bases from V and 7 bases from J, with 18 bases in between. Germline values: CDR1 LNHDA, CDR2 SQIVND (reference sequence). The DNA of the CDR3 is TGTGCCAGTAGTGCCCCGGGGTCTGTCAGGGAGCAGTACTTC. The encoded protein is CASSAPGSVREQYF.

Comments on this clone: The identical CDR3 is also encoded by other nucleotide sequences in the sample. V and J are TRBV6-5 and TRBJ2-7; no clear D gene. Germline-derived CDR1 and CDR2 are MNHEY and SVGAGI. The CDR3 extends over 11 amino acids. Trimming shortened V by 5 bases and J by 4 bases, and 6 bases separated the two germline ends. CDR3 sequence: CASSTGYEQYF. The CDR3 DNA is TGTGCCAGCAGTACTGGGTACGAGCAGTACTTC.

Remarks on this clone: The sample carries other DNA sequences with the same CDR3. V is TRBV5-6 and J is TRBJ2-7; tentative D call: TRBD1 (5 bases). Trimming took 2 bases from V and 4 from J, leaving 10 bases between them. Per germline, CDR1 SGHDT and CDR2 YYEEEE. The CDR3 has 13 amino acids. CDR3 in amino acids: CASSFQGLYEQYF. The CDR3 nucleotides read TGTGCCAGCAGCTTTCAGGGTCTGTACGAGCAGTACTTC.

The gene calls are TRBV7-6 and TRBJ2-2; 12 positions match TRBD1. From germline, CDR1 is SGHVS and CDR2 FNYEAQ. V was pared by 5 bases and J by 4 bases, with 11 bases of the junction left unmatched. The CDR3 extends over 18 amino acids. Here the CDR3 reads CASSPGTGGFVLTGELFF. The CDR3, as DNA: TGTGCCAGCAGCCCCGGGACAGGGGGCTTCGTCCTCACCGGGGAGCTGTTTTTT.

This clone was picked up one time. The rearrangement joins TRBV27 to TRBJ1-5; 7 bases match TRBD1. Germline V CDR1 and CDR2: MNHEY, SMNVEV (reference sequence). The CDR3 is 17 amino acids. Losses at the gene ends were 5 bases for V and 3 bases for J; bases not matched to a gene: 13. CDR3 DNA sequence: TGTGCCAGCAGTCCCCTCCGAAGACAGGGTATCAATCAGCCCCAGCATTTT. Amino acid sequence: CASSPLRRQGINQPQHF.

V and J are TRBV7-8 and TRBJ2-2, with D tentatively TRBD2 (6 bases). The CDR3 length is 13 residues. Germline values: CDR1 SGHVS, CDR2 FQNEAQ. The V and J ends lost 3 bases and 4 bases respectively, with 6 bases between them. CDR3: CASSFSGTGELFF. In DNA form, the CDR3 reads TGTGCCAGCAGCTTTAGCGGCACCGGGGAGCTGTTTTTT.

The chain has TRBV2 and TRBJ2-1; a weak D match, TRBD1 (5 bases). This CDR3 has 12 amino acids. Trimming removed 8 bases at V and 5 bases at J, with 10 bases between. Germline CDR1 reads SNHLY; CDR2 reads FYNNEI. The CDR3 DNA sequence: TGTGCCAGCGAGACAGTGAACAATGAGCAGTTCTTC. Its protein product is CASETVNNEQFF.